This T cell receptor beta chain emerged from a study of CD8 T cells in Susac syndrome. RNA in amounts of roughly 0.5 to 1 ug was reverse transcribed with random hexamers. Coverage of TCR beta CDR3 amplification by immunoSEQ multiplex PCR extended to 54 Vbeta and 13 Jbeta. TCRdb used MiXCR to reprocess the immunoSEQ multiplex PCR reads, holding one entry per CDR3 protein. The sample shows around 200,000 distinct CDR3 sequences, roughly 95% of them seen only once. The V gene end was trimmed by 6 bases and the J gene end by 7 bases; junction bases not matched to a gene: 13. CDR1 is DFQATT and CDR2 is SNEGSKA in the germline V gene (reference sequence). This CDR3 contains 16 residues.

Sequencing input: CD4+ T cells from PBMCs. The receptor's source is a human donor with multiple sclerosis. The chain combines TRBV20-1 with TRBJ2-5, with 14 bases fitting TRBD2. The CDR3, as DNA: TGCAGTGCCCCGAGGACTAGCGGGGGGCCAAAAGGGACCCAGTACTTC. Translating gives CSAPRTSGGPKGTQYF.